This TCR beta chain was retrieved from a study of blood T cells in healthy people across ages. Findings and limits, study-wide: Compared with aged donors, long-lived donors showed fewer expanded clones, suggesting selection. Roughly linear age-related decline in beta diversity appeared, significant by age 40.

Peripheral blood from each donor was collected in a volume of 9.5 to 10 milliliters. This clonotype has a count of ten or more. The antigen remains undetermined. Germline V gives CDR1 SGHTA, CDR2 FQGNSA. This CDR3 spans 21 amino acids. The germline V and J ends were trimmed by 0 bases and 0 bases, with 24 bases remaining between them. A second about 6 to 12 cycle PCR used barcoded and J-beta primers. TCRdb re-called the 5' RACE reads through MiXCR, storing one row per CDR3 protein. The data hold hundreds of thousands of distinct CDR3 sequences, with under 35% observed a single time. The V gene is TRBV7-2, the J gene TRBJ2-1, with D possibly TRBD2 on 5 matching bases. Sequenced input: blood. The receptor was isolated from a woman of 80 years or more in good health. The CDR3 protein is CASSLANPGYTYRASYNEQFF. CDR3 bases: TGTGCCAGCAGCTTAGCAAATCCGGGATATACTTACCGCGCCTCCTACAATGAGCAGTTCTTC.